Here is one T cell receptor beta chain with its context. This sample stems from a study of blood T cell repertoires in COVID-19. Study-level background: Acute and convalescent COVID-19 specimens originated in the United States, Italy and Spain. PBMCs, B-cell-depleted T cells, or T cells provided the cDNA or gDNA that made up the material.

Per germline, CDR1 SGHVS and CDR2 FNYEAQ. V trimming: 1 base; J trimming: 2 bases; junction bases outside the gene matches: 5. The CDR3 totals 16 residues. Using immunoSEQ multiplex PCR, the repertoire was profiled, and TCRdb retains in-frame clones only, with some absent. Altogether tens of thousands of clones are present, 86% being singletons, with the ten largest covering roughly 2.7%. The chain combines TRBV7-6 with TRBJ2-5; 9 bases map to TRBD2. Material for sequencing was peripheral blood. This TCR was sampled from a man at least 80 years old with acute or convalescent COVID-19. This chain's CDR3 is CASSLGGLARQETQYF. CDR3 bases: TGTGCCAGCAGCTTAGGGGGACTAGCACGACAAGAGACCCAGTACTTC.